These 17 T cell receptor beta chains share one sample of origin, sequenced in a study of blood T cell repertoires in COVID-19. TCRdb's copy holds only in-frame clones and misses some; the assay was immunoSEQ multiplex PCR. The sample records some 260,000 clones, around four fifths being singletons. Source material: PBMCs or T cells enriched from blood (not recorded which). These receptors originate from a young man with acute COVID-19.

CDR3 nucleotides: TGTGCCAGCAGCTTAAAGGGACAAGATTTTAACTATGGCTACACCTTC. Protein sequence: CASSLKGQDFNYGYTF. This chain connects TRBV7-9 to TRBJ1-2; D is possibly TRBD1 (6 bases). The germline gives CDR1 SEHNR, CDR2 FQNEAQ (reference sequence). Trimming removed 2 bases at V and 1 base at J, with 14 bases between. The CDR3 extends over 16 amino acids.

The rearrangement joins TRBV5-4 to TRBJ2-5, with 10 bases matching TRBD2. The CDR3 runs to 14 residues. With 4 bases clipped from V and 2 bases from J, the junction kept 2 bases outside the gene matches. Germline CDR1 is SGHNT and CDR2 is YYREEE (reference sequence). The CDR3 DNA reads TGTGCCAGCAGCCTAGCGGGGGTACAAGAGACCCAGTACTTC. Its protein product is CASSLAGVQETQYF.

J is TRBJ1-3 and V is TRBV29-1; no clear D. CDR3 length: 14 amino acids. Trimming took off 7 bases at V and 0 bases at J, with 13 bases between the two ends. Germline CDR1 is SQVTM and CDR2 is ANQGSEA. Here the CDR3 DNA reads TGCAGCGCCCAATCAGTGATCTCTGGAAACACCATATATTTT. It yields the protein CSAQSVISGNTIYF.

This rearrangement joins TRBV3-1 (or the pseudogene TRBV3-2) to TRBJ1-1; a possible D gene is TRBD1 (5 bases). V shed 4 bases and J shed 4 bases, with 13 bases lying between them. The CDR3 loop spans 14 amino acids. Germline-derived CDR1 and CDR2 are LGHDT and YNNKEL (reference sequence). CDR3 nucleotides: TGTGCCAGCAGCCGAGACTTTCAGGGCACTGAAGCTTTCTTT. It specifies CASSRDFQGTEAFF.

J is TRBJ1-1 and V is TRBV5-4; D possibly corresponds to TRBD1 (6 bases). The CDR3 loop spans 14 amino acids. Germline values: CDR1 SGHNT, CDR2 YYREEE (reference sequence). Trimming shortened V by 4 bases and J by 1 base, and 11 bases separated the two germline ends. This CDR3 reads CASSLGQRNTEAFF. DNA for the CDR3: TGTGCCAGCAGCCTGGGACAAAGGAACACTGAAGCTTTCTTT.

V gene TRBV5-6 combines with J gene TRBJ1-6, with a tentative D call TRBD1 (6 bases). The CDR3 has 14 residues. Germline V gene data show CDR1 as SGHDT and CDR2 as YYEEEE. The V and J ends lost 0 bases and 8 bases respectively, with 9 bases between them. This chain's CDR3 is CASSLGSGDSPLHF. The CDR3 nucleotides are TGTGCCAGCAGCTTGGGGTCAGGGGATTCACCCCTCCACTTT. The whole variable domain, remainder taken from reference TRBV5-6 and TRBJ1-6, is DAGVTQSPTHLIKTRGQQVTLRCSPKSGHDTVSWYQQALGQGPQFIFQYYEEEERQRGNFPDRFSGHQFPNYSSELNVNALLLGDSALYLCASSLGSGDSPLHFGNGTRLTVT.

The V and J genes are TRBV5-4 and TRBJ1-3; D ambiguous. The CDR3 is 14 amino acids. Germline loops: CDR1 SGHNT, CDR2 YYREEE (reference sequence). V shed 4 bases and J shed 4 bases, with 12 bases lying between them. The CDR3, as DNA: TGTGCCAGCAGCCACCCTGAAGCCGGAAACACCATATATTTT. Encoded protein: CASSHPEAGNTIYF.

This rearrangement joins TRBV6-2 or TRBV6-3 to TRBJ2-3, with 9 bases fitting TRBD2. J lost 4 bases, V lost 4 bases, and 3 bases had no gene match. The CDR3 sequence is 14 residues long. Germline CDR1 is MNHEY and CDR2 is SVGEGT. This CDR3 reads CASSFIAGADTQYF. CDR3 coding DNA: TGTGCCAGCAGTTTTATAGCGGGGGCAGATACGCAGTATTTT.

The chain combines TRBV9 with TRBJ2-3, with TRBD2 as a possible D gene (6 bases). CDR3 size: 14 residues. Germline CDR1 SGDLS, CDR2 YYNGEE. Trimming removed 2 bases at V and 4 bases at J, with 11 bases between. The CDR3 nucleotides read TGTGCCAGCAGCGTTGAGGGACTCCCAGATACGCAGTATTTT. Residues: CASSVEGLPDTQYF.

This sequence joins TRBV11-2 and TRBJ2-2, with 12 bases aligning to TRBD1. Germline V gives CDR1 SGHAT, CDR2 FQNNGV. CDR3 length: 16 residues. V shed 5 bases and J 7 bases; nucleotides not matched to a gene: 8. The CDR3 loop reads CASSRSGTGGFGELFF. In DNA, the CDR3 is TGTGCCAGCAGCCGTTCCGGGACAGGGGGCTTCGGGGAGCTGTTTTTT.

This chain connects TRBV5-4 to TRBJ1-4; 11 bases agree with TRBD1. The V and J ends lost 0 bases and 6 bases, in that order; junction bases with no gene match: 7. Per the germline V gene, CDR1 is SGHNT and CDR2 is YYREEE (reference sequence). The CDR3 consists of 17 residues. The chain's CDR3 is CASSLAKRTGGDEKLFF. As DNA, the CDR3 is TGTGCCAGCAGCTTGGCCAAGCGGACAGGGGGCGATGAAAAACTGTTTTTT. Supplemented by reference TRBV5-4 and TRBJ1-4, the full variable domain reads ETGVTQSPTHLIKTRGQQVTLRCSSQSGHNTVSWYQQALGQGPQFIFQYYREEENGRGNFPPRFSGLQFPNYSSELNVNALELDDSALYLCASSLAKRTGGDEKLFFGSGTQLSVL.

This rearrangement joins TRBV28 to TRBJ2-5; TRBD1 matches at 7 bases. Per germline, CDR1 MDHEN and CDR2 SYDVKM. After removal of 3 bases from V and 5 bases from J, the junction contained 3 bases not matched to a gene. This CDR3 is 13 amino acids long. Here the CDR3 reads CASSFRGQETQYF. The CDR3 DNA follows: TGTGCCAGCAGTTTTAGGGGGCAGGAGACCCAGTACTTC.

The chain links TRBV5-6 to TRBJ1-2, with D possibly being TRBD1 (5 bases). V gave up 1 base and J gave up 6 bases, with 7 bases separating them. CDR3 length equals 12 residues. Germline CDR1 is SGHDT and CDR2 is YYEEEE. The CDR3 sequence is CASSLWGDGYTF. In DNA, the CDR3 is TGTGCCAGCAGCTTGTGGGGGGATGGCTACACCTTC.

The chain is built from TRBV3-1 (or the pseudogene TRBV3-2) and TRBJ1-3; D may be TRBD1 (5 bases). Germline V CDR1 and CDR2: LGHDT, YNNKEL (reference sequence). The CDR3 consists of 15 residues. V lost 0 bases and J lost 3, with 9 bases in between. The CDR3 region has the DNA TGTGCCAGCAGCCAAGACAGGGTAAATGGAAACACCATATATTTT. It is translated as CASSQDRVNGNTIYF.

The chain joins TRBV2 to TRBJ2-3, with TRBD2 matching over 16 bases. V trimming: 6 bases; J trimming: 10 bases; junction bases outside the gene matches: 13. Germline V gene data show CDR1 as SNHLY and CDR2 as FYNNEI. The length of the CDR3 is 17 residues. The CDR3 reads CASSPTGLAGGLLSQYF. The DNA for the CDR3 is TGTGCCAGCAGCCCTACGGGACTAGCGGGGGGGCTTCTCTCGCAGTATTTT. Full variable domain (remainder filled in from reference TRBV2 and TRBJ2-3): EPEVTQTPSHQVTQMGQEVILRCVPISNHLYFYWYRQILGQKVEFLVSFYNNEISEKSEIFDDQFSVERPDGSNFTLKIRSTKLEDSAMYFCASSPTGLAGGLLSQYFGPGTRLTVL.

A few counts support this clone. The V call is TRBV7-9, the J call TRBJ1-6, with no clear D. CDR1 SEHNR and CDR2 FQNEAQ come from the germline V gene (reference sequence). Between the trimmed V and J ends, which lost 6 bases and 4 bases, there was a span of 16 bases. The CDR3 extends over 16 amino acids. CDR3: CASRNNGSVYNSPLHF. The DNA for the CDR3 is TGTGCCAGCAGAAATAACGGGTCGGTTTATAATTCACCCCTCCACTTT.

This chain links TRBV5-4 with TRBJ2-1; no reliable D call. The CDR3 has 12 amino acids. CDR1 is SGHNT and CDR2 is YYREEE in the germline V gene (reference sequence). V was clipped by 4 bases and J by 15 bases, with 17 bases between them. CDR3 DNA: TGTGCCAGCAGCCCAACTAATACTGCCGCGTTCTTC. Protein: CASSPTNTAAFF.